The clone carrying this TCR beta chain was detected only a few times. The data are from a study of blood T cell repertoires in COVID-19. Profiled with immunoSEQ multiplex PCR; TCRdb holds only in-frame clones, not every one. This table has around 56,000 clones, less than 75% appearing once. Trimming cost V 0 bases and J 1 base; bases outside gene matches: 9. Germline CDR1 and CDR2: SGHRS and YFSETQ. This CDR3 contains 18 residues. The sample comprised peripheral blood. The clonotype was recovered from a woman aged 50 to 60 with active or convalescent COVID-19. The chain employs TRBV5-1 and TRBJ2-3, with TRBD2 matching 9 bases. The CDR3 reads CASSLEASGTSGTDTQYF. The CDR3 DNA sequence: TGCGCCAGCAGCTTGGAAGCTAGCGGGACCTCTGGCACAGATACGCAGTATTTT.